This T cell receptor beta chain was recovered during a study of T cell clones after liver transplantation. Across the whole study: In this trial, immunosuppression withdrawal was attempted within 2 years of liver transplant.

Unstimulated PBMCs were sorted into CD3+CD4+ and CD3+CD8+ populations. Profiling relied on immunoSEQ multiplex PCR, and the TCRdb table lists in-frame clones only, not all of them. Among just over 60,000 clones listed, about 64% were seen once. Study-wide results and limits: The donor-reactive repertoire was only partly measurable in two subjects, lacking donor cells.

Points on this clone: Its antigen is unknown.

Sequenced material: CD4+ T cells from blood, taken before liver transplant. The clonotype was recovered from a human donor who received a liver transplant.

CDR3 sequence: CASRRDSSTGELFF. The CDR3 DNA sequence: TGTGCCAGCAGACGGGACAGCTCCACCGGGGAGCTGTTTTTT. The rearrangement uses TRBV6-4 and TRBJ2-2; 7 positions agree with TRBD1. The junction had 5 bases not matched to a gene; V was cut back by 6 bases and J by 4 bases. The CDR3 length is 14 residues. Germline lookup yields CDR1 MRHNA and CDR2 SNTAGT.